The clone carrying this TCR beta chain was detected once. TEMRA cells were enriched by FACS, and CD4+ and CD8+ T cells were negatively isolated. The sample belongs to a study of CD8 T cells in Susac syndrome. CDR1 and CDR2 (germline): LNHNV, YYDKDF (reference sequence). The ends were cut back, 5 bases at V and 3 bases at J, with 17 bases in the middle. The CDR3 runs to 15 residues. RNA in amounts of roughly 0.5 to 1 ug was reverse transcribed with random hexamers. TCRdb processed the immunoSEQ multiplex PCR reads anew with MiXCR; each CDR3 protein has one entry. The repertoire includes some 300,000 distinct CDR3 sequences, approximately 91% of them detected once, and around 0.18% sits in the top ten.

The sequence was obtained from a human donor with multiple sclerosis. Sequencing used CD8+ T cells from PBMCs. The gene calls are TRBV15 and TRBJ2-7; D is perhaps TRBD2 (6 bases). In DNA form, the CDR3 reads TGTGCCACCAGCGAGCGGGCCGCCCTAATCTACGAGCAGTACTTC. Its protein product is CATSERAALIYEQYF.